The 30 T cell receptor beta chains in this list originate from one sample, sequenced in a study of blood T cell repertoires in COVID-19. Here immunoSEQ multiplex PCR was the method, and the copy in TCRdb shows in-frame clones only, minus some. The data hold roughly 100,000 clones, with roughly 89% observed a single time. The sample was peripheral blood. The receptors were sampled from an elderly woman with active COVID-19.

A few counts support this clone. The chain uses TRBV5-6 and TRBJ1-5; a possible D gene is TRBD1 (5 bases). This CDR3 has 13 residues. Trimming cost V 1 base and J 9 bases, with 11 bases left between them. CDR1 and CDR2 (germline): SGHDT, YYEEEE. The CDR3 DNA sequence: TGTGCCAGCAGCTTGTCCCCACAGGCGCCCCAGCATTTT. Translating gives CASSLSPQAPQHF.

The CDR3 DNA is TGTGCCAGCAGCTTCATCGGGTGCTACGAGCAGTACTTC. It specifies CASSFIGCYEQYF. This chain joins TRBV7-3 and TRBJ2-7, with D unresolved. V was shortened by 3 bases and J by 3 bases, with 9 bases between the two germline ends. There are 13 residues in the CDR3. Per the germline V gene, CDR1 is SGHTA and CDR2 is FQGTGA. Full variable domain (missing parts from reference TRBV7-3 and TRBJ2-7): GAGVSQTPSNKVTEKGKYVELRCDPISGHTALYWYRQSLGQGPEFLIYFQGTGAADDSGLPNDRFFAVRPEGSVSTLKIQRTERGDSAVYLCASSFIGCYEQYFGPGTRLTVT.

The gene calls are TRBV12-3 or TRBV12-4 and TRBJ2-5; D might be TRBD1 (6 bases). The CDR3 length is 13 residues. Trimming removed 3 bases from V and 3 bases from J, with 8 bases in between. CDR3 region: CASSFGQKETQYF. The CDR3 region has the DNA TGTGCCAGCAGTTTCGGACAGAAAGAGACCCAGTACTTC.

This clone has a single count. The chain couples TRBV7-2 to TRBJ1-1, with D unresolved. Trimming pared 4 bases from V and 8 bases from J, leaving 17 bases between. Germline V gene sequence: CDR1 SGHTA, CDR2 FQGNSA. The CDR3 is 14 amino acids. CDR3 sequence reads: CASSSPARSAEAFF. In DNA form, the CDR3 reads TGTGCCAGCAGCTCCCCGGCGAGGTCGGCAGAAGCTTTCTTT.

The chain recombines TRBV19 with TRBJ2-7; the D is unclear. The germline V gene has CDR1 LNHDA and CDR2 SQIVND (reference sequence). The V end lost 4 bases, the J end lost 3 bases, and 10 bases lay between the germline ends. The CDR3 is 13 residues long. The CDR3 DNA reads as TGTGCCAGTAGTACGACAAGATACTACGAGCAGTACTTC. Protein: CASSTTRYYEQYF.

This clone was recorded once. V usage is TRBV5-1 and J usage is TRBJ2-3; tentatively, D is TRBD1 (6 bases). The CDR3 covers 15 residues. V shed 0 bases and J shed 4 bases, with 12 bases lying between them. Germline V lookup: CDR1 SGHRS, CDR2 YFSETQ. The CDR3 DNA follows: TGCGCCAGCAGCTTGGAGGACAGAGGGGCAGATACGCAGTATTTT. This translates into CASSLEDRGADTQYF. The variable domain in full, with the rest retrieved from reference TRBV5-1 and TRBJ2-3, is KAGVTQTPRYLIKTRGQQVTLSCSPISGHRSVSWYQQTPGQGLQFLFEYFSETQRNKGNFPGRFSGRQFSNSRSEMNVSTLELGDSALYLCASSLEDRGADTQYFGPGTRLTVL.

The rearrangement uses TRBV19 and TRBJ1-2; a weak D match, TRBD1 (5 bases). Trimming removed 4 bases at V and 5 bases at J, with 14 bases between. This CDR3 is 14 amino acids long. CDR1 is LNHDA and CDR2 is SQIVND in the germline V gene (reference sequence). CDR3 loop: CASSNWGGDYGYTF. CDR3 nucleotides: TGTGCCAGTAGTAATTGGGGCGGGGATTATGGCTACACCTTC.

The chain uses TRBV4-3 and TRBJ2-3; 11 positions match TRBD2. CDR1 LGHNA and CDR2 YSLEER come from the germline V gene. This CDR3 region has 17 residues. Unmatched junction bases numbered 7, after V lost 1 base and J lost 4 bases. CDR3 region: CASSQVLSGRGADTQYF. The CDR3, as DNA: TGCGCCAGCAGCCAAGTCCTTAGCGGGAGGGGAGCAGATACGCAGTATTTT.

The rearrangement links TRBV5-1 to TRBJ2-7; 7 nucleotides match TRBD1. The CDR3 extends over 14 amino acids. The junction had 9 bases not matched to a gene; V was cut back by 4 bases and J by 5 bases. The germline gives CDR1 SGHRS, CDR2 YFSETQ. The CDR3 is CASSPPQGVNEQYF. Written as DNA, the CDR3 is TGCGCCAGCAGCCCTCCCCAGGGGGTGAACGAGCAGTACTTC.

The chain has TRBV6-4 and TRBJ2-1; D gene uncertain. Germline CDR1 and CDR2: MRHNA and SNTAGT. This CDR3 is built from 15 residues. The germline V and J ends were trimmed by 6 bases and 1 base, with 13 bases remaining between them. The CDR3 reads CASSEALGSYNEQFF. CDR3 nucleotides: TGTGCCAGCAGCGAAGCCCTCGGTTCCTACAATGAGCAGTTCTTC.

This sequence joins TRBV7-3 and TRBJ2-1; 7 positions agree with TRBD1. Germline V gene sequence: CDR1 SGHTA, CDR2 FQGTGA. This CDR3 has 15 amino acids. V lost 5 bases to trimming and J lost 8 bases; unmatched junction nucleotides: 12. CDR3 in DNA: TGTGCCAGCAGCCGCGACAGGGTTTCTTTGGATGAGCAGTTCTTC. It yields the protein CASSRDRVSLDEQFF.

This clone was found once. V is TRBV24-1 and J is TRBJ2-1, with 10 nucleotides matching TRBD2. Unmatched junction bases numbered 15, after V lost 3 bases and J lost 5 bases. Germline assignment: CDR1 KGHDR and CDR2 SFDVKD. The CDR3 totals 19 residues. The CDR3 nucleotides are TGTGCCACCAGTGATCGAACTAGCGGGAAATTTGGTTTGCACAATGAGCAGTTCTTC. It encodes CATSDRTSGKFGLHNEQFF.

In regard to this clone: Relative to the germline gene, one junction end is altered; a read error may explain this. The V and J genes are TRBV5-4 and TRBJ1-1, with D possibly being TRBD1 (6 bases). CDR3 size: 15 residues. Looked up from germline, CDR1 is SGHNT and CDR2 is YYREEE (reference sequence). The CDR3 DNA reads TGTGCCAGCAGTTTGGCAACAGGGTCGAACACTGAAGCTTTCTTT. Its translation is CASSLATGSNTEAFF.

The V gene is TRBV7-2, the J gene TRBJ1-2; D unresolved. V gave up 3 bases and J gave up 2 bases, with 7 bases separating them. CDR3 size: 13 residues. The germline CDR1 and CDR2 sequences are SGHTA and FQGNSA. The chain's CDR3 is CASSLNLNYGYTF. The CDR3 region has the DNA TGTGCCAGCAGCTTGAATCTAAACTATGGCTACACCTTC. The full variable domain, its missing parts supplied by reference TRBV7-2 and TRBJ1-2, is GAGVSQSPSNKVTEKGKDVELRCDPISGHTALYWYRQSLGQGLEFLIYFQGNSAPDKSGLPSDRFSAERTGGSVSTLTIQRTQQEDSAVYLCASSLNLNYGYTFGSGTRLTVV.

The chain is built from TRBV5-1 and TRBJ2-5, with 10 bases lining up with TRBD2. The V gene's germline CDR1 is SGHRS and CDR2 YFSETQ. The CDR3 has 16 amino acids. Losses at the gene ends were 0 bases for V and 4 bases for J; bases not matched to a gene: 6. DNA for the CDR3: TGCGCCAGCAGCTTGGGGGCTAGCGGGAGAGTAGAGACCCAGTACTTC. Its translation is CASSLGASGRVETQYF.

CDR3 protein: CASSQDNSGRALIREQFF. DNA for the CDR3: TGTGCCAGCAGCCAAGATAATAGCGGGAGGGCCCTCATCAGAGAGCAGTTCTTC. The chain couples TRBV3-1 (or the pseudogene TRBV3-2) to TRBJ2-1, with TRBD2 matching 11 bases. The CDR3 spans 18 residues. V was clipped by 0 bases and J by 10 bases; unmatched bases: 14. Germline V lookup: CDR1 LGHDT, CDR2 YNNKEL (reference sequence).

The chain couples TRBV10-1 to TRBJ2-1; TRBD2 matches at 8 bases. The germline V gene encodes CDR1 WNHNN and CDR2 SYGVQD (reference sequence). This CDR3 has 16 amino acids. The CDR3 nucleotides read TGCGGAAGCGGGAGCGGGAGTTGGAGGCCCTACAATGAGCAGTTCTTC. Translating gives CGSGSGSWRPYNEQFF.

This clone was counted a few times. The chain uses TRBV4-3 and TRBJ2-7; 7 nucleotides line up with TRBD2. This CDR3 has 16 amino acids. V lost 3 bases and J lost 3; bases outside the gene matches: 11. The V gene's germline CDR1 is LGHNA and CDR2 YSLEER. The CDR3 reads CASSQRWGGGSYEQYF. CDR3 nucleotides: TGCGCCAGCAGCCAGAGGTGGGGGGGAGGAAGCTACGAGCAGTACTTC.

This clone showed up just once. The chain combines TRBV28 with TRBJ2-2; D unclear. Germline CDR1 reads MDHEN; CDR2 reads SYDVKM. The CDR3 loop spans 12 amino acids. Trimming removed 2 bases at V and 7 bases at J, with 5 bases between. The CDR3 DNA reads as TGTGCCAGCAGTTTACCCGTCGGGGAGCTGTTTTTT. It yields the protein CASSLPVGELFF. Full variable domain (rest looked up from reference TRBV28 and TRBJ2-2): DVKVTQSSRYLVKRTGEKVFLECVQDMDHENMFWYRQDPGLGLRLIYFSYDVKMKEKGDIPEGYSVSREKKERFSLILESASTNQTSMYLCASSLPVGELFFGEGSRLTVL.

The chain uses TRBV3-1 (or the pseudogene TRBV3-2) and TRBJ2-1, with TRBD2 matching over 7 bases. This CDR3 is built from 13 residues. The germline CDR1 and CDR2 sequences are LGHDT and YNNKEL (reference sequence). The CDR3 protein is CPRGRPGGNEQFF. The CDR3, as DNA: TGTCCTCGAGGGAGGCCCGGGGGGAATGAGCAGTTCTTC.

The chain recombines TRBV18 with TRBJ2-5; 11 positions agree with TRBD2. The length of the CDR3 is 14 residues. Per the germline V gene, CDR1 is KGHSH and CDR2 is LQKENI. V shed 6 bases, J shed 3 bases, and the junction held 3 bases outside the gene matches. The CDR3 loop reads CASSLLAGEETQYF. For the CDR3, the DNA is TGTGCCAGCTCCCTACTAGCGGGAGAAGAGACCCAGTACTTC.

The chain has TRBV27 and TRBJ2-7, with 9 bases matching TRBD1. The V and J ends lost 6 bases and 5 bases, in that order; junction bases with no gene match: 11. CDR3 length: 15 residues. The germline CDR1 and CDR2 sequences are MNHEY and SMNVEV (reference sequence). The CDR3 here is CASSLLTGGGHEQYF. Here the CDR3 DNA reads TGTGCCAGCAGCCTTCTCACAGGGGGCGGCCACGAGCAGTACTTC.

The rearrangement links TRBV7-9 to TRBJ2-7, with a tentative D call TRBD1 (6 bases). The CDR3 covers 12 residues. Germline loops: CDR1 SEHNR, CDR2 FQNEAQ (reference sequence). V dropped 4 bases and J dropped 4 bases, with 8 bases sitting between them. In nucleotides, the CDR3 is TGTGCCAGCAGCTGGACAGTATACGAGCAGTACTTC. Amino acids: CASSWTVYEQYF. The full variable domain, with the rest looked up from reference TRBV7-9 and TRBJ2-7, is DTGVSQNPRHKITKRGQNVTFRCDPISEHNRLYWYRQTLGQGPEFLTYFQNEAQLEKSRLLSDRFSAERPKGSFSTLEIQRTEQGDSAMYLCASSWTVYEQYFGPGTRLTVT.

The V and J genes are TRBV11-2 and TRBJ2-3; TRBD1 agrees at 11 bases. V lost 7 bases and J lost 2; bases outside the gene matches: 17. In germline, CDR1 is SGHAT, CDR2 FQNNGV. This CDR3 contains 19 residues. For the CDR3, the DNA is TGTGCCAGCACCCCGGGACAGGGGGTTTTCGACGAGTACACAGATACGCAGTATTTT. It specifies CASTPGQGVFDEYTDTQYF. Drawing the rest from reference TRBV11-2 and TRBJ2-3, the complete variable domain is EAGVAQSPRYKIIEKRQSVAFWCNPISGHATLYWYQQILGQGPKLLIQFQNNGVVDDSQLPKDRFSAERLKGVDSTLKIQPAKLEDSAVYLCASTPGQGVFDEYTDTQYFGPGTRLTVL.

CDR3 sequence reads: CASSTRAGGLYNEQFF. DNA for the CDR3: TGTGCCAGCAGTACTAGAGCGGGAGGCCTCTACAATGAGCAGTTCTTC. The rearrangement links TRBV6-2 or TRBV6-3 to TRBJ2-1, with 9 bases fitting TRBD2. V dropped 5 bases and J dropped 3; count of bases not matched to a gene: 8. The CDR3 is 16 amino acids. Germline CDR1 is MNHEY and CDR2 is SVGEGT.

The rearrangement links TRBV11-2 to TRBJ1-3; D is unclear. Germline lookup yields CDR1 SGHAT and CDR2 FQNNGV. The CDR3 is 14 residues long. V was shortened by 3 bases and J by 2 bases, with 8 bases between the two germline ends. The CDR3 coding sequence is TGTGCCAGCAGCTTGGGGAGTCCTGGAAACACCATATATTTT. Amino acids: CASSLGSPGNTIYF.

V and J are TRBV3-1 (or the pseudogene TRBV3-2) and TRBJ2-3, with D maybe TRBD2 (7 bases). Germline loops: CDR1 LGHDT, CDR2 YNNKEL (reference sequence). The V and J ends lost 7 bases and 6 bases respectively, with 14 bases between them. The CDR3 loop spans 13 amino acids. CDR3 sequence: CASTRGGEDTQYF. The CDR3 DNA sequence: TGTGCCAGCACCCGAGGGGGGGAGGATACGCAGTATTTT.

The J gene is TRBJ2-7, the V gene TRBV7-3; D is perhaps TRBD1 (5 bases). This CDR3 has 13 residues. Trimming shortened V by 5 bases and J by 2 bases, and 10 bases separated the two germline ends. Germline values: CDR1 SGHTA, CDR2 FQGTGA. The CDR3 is CASSTGQTYEQYF. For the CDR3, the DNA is TGTGCCAGCAGCACTGGACAAACCTACGAGCAGTACTTC. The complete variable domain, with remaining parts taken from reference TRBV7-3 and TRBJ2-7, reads GAGVSQTPSNKVTEKGKYVELRCDPISGHTALYWYRQSLGQGPEFLIYFQGTGAADDSGLPNDRFFAVRPEGSVSTLKIQRTERGDSAVYLCASSTGQTYEQYFGPGTRLTVT.

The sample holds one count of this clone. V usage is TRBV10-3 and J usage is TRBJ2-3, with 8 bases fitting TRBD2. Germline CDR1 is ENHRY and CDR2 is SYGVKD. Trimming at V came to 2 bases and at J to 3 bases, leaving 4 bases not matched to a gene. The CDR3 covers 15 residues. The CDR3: CAISETGLVTDTQYF. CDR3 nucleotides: TGTGCCATCAGTGAGACGGGACTAGTGACAGATACGCAGTATTTT.

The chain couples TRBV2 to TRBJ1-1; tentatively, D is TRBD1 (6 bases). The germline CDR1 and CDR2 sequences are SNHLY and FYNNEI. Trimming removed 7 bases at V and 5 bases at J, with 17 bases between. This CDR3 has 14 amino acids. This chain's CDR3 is CASTFGGGWTEAFF. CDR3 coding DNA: TGTGCCAGCACCTTCGGCGGGGGCTGGACTGAAGCTTTCTTT.